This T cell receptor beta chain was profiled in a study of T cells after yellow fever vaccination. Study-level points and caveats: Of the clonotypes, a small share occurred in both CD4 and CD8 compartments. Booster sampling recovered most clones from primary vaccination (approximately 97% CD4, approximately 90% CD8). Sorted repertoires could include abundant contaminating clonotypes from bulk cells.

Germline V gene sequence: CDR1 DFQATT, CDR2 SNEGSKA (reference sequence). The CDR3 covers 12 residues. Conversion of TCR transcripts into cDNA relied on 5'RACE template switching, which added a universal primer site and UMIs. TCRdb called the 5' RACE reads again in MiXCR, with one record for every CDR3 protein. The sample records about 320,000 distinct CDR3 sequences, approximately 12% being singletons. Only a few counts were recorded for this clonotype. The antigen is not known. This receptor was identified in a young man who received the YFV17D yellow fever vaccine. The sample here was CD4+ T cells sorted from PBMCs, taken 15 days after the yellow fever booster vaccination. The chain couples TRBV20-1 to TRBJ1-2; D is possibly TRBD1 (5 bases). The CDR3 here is CSLVEGNYGYTF. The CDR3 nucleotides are TGCAGCTTGGTGGAGGGGAACTATGGCTACACCTTC.